These 21 T cell receptor beta chains were all obtained from the same sample, sequenced in a study of shared clonotypes between healthy human individuals. Repertoires were generated with immunoSEQ multiplex PCR, while TCRdb's copy carries only in-frame clones and drops some. The sample lists fewer than 1 million clones; around 96% were seen once. CD45RO-negative CD8 cells positively selected for CCR7 made up the naive population, which excluded terminally differentiated effector memory CD45RA+ cells. The sample taken for sequencing was naive CD8+ T cells sorted from blood. These TCRs come from a man aged 25 to 45 in good health.

V and J are TRBV6-1 and TRBJ2-7, with 9 bases identical to TRBD2. Trimming took 1 base from V and 2 from J; bases not matched to a gene: 3. Germline V lookup: CDR1 MNHNS, CDR2 SASEGT. There are 15 residues in the CDR3. The CDR3 coding sequence is TGTGCCAGCAGTGAAGAGGCTAGCGGGGCCTACGAGCAGTACTTC. Its translation: CASSEEASGAYEQYF.

The chain joins TRBV19 to TRBJ2-7, with 7 bases identical to TRBD1. V shed 5 bases and J 2 bases; nucleotides not matched to a gene: 9. Germline-derived CDR1 and CDR2 are LNHDA and SQIVND (reference sequence). CDR3 length: 15 amino acids. In DNA form, the CDR3 reads TGTGCCAGTAGTCCTGTGACAGGGTCGCCCTACGAGCAGTACTTC. It is translated as CASSPVTGSPYEQYF.

The genes are TRBV7-9 and TRBJ2-7; perhaps TRBD1 as D (6 bases). Germline V lookup: CDR1 SEHNR, CDR2 FQNEAQ (reference sequence). The CDR3 runs 15 residues. V lost 5 bases, J lost 1 base, and 15 bases lay in between. The CDR3 coding sequence is TGTGCCAGCAGCGCCCACCGGGACACGTCCTACGAGCAGTACTTC. It translates to CASSAHRDTSYEQYF.

The V gene is TRBV2, the J gene TRBJ1-2; 10 nucleotides match TRBD1. The CDR3 loop spans 16 amino acids. Per germline, CDR1 SNHLY and CDR2 FYNNEI. V trimming: 11 bases; J trimming: 2 bases; junction bases outside the gene matches: 14. The CDR3 sequence: CAAQGTGVVSNYGYTF. The CDR3, as DNA: TGTGCCGCGCAAGGGACAGGGGTGGTATCCAACTATGGCTACACCTTC.

The rearrangement joins TRBV7-9 to TRBJ2-4; no definite D call. The CDR3 has 15 residues. From germline, CDR1 is SEHNR and CDR2 FQNEAQ (reference sequence). V lost 0 bases to trimming and J lost 0 bases, with 6 bases between them. CDR3 sequence reads: CASSLAPTAKNIQYF. The CDR3 DNA follows: TGTGCCAGCAGCTTAGCACCGACAGCCAAAAACATTCAGTACTTC.

This clone has just one count. The V call is TRBV7-8, the J call TRBJ1-5; the D gene is possibly TRBD1 (6 bases). CDR3 length equals 15 residues. The V gene lost 4 bases and the J gene lost 2 bases, with 12 bases spanning the gap. CDR1 is SGHVS and CDR2 is FQNEAQ in the germline V gene. The CDR3 region is CASSSNRVGNQPQHF. CDR3 sequence (DNA): TGTGCCAGCAGCTCTAACAGGGTTGGCAATCAGCCCCAGCATTTT.

The chain couples TRBV10-3 to TRBJ2-1, with D perhaps TRBD1 (6 bases). The CDR3 covers 14 residues. Trimming removed 7 bases from V and 5 bases from J, with 15 bases in between. The germline V gene encodes CDR1 ENHRY and CDR2 SYGVKD. The CDR3 region is CAITLGQWDNEQFF. CDR3 bases: TGTGCCATCACCTTGGGACAATGGGACAATGAGCAGTTCTTC.

V is TRBV5-1 and J is TRBJ2-3, with D possibly TRBD1 on 6 matching bases. The V gene lost 4 bases and the J gene lost 5 bases, with 17 bases spanning the gap. The CDR3 is 15 amino acids. Germline V lookup: CDR1 SGHRS, CDR2 YFSETQ. The CDR3 DNA reads as TGCGCCAGCAGCCTGAGAACAGGGACGGTAGATACGCAGTATTTT. Translating gives CASSLRTGTVDTQYF. Supplemented by reference TRBV5-1 and TRBJ2-3, the full variable domain reads KAGVTQTPRYLIKTRGQQVTLSCSPISGHRSVSWYQQTPGQGLQFLFEYFSETQRNKGNFPGRFSGRQFSNSRSEMNVSTLELGDSALYLCASSLRTGTVDTQYFGPGTRLTVL.

The rearrangement joins TRBV7-9 to TRBJ1-5; the D is unclear. CDR3 length: 14 residues. V lost 6 bases, J lost 9 bases, and 18 bases lay in between. Germline V CDR1 and CDR2: SEHNR, FQNEAQ (reference sequence). CDR3 in DNA: TGTGCCAGCAGTGATGACACCTCCTTTTGGCCCCAGCATTTT. This encodes CASSDDTSFWPQHF.

The V and J genes are TRBV21-1 and TRBJ2-7; the DNA was not used to check the table's D call, TRBD2. TRBV21-1 is shown as a pseudogene. This CDR3 contains 14 residues. CDR3 coding DNA: TGTGCCAGCAGCAAACTAGCGGGAGCCGAGGAGCAGTACTTC. Translated, it gives CASSKLAGAEEQYF.

The chain has TRBV13 and TRBJ2-5; D remains unclear. Trimming took off 3 bases at V and 7 bases at J, with 12 bases between the two ends. The CDR3 totals 13 residues. Germline CDR1 PRHDT, CDR2 FYEKMQ (reference sequence). The CDR3 here is CASSFAATRTQYF. Written as DNA, the CDR3 is TGTGCCAGCAGCTTTGCCGCCACACGGACCCAGTACTTC.

J is TRBJ2-1 and V is TRBV11-2; D remains unclear. Germline CDR1 and CDR2: SGHAT and FQNNGV. The CDR3 extends over 11 amino acids. The V end was cut by 3 bases, the J end by 9 bases, with 6 bases between. CDR3 in amino acids: CASSFGLEQFF. Here the CDR3 DNA reads TGTGCCAGCAGCTTCGGGCTTGAGCAGTTCTTC.

The CDR3 reads CASSAEGAVGELFF. Written as DNA, the CDR3 is TGTGCCAGCAGCGCCGAGGGGGCGGTCGGGGAGCTGTTTTTT. This rearrangement joins TRBV13 to TRBJ2-2, with TRBD1 matching over 7 bases. The V and J ends lost 5 bases and 7 bases, in that order; junction bases with no gene match: 7. Per the germline V gene, CDR1 is PRHDT and CDR2 is FYEKMQ (reference sequence). This CDR3 has 14 amino acids.

This clone has a single count. The V call is TRBV6-5, the J call TRBJ1-4; 8 bases align to TRBD1. Germline V gene lookup returns CDR1 MNHEY and CDR2 SVGAGI. This CDR3 spans 15 amino acids. V shed 4 bases, J shed 5 bases, and the junction held 6 bases outside the gene matches. Here the CDR3 reads CASSSTGGRNEKLFF. The DNA for the CDR3 is TGTGCCAGCAGTTCCACAGGGGGAAGGAATGAAAAACTGTTTTTT.

This chain links TRBV27 with TRBJ2-7; the D is unclear. CDR3 length: 14 residues. Germline V gene lookup returns CDR1 MNHEY and CDR2 SMNVEV (reference sequence). The V end lost 5 bases, the J end lost 4 bases, and 15 bases lay between the germline ends. This CDR3 is CASSPNLSKYEQYF. For the CDR3, the DNA is TGTGCCAGCAGTCCTAACCTATCAAAGTACGAGCAGTACTTC.

The chain recombines TRBV13 with TRBJ2-7, with D hard to call. The length of the CDR3 is 16 residues. Germline CDR1 reads PRHDT; CDR2 reads FYEKMQ (reference sequence). Trimming stripped 3 bases from V and 1 base from J, with 16 bases between. The CDR3 region has the DNA TGTGCCAGCAGCTTGTTAGGCGGAGCCTCGTCCTACGAGCAGTACTTC. Its protein product is CASSLLGGASSYEQYF.

The V and J genes are TRBV7-8 and TRBJ1-1; D gene uncertain. The V end was cut by 2 bases, the J end by 4 bases, with 11 bases between. The CDR3 spans 14 residues. Per germline, CDR1 SGHVS and CDR2 FQNEAQ. This chain's CDR3 is CASSLKRGSTEAFF. DNA for the CDR3: TGTGCCAGCAGCTTAAAGCGCGGGAGCACTGAAGCTTTCTTT.

The rearrangement joins TRBV7-9 to TRBJ1-4; the D is unclear. CDR1 is SEHNR, CDR2 FQNEAQ, per germline (reference sequence). The CDR3 sequence is 14 residues long. Between the trimmed V and J ends, which lost 5 bases and 4 bases, there was a span of 11 bases. Here the CDR3 DNA reads TGTGCCAGCAGCATGTTGGGCGGTAATGAAAAACTGTTTTTT. It codes for CASSMLGGNEKLFF.

V gene TRBV18 combines with J gene TRBJ2-5, with D maybe TRBD1 (5 bases). The CDR3 extends over 15 amino acids. V was shortened by 0 bases and J by 4 bases, with 12 bases between the two germline ends. Germline CDR1 is KGHSH and CDR2 is LQKENI. The CDR3 spells CASSPPTGDRETQYF. In nucleotides, the CDR3 is TGTGCCAGCTCACCACCCACAGGAGATCGAGAGACCCAGTACTTC.

CDR3 loop: CASSQQGREEEQYF. The CDR3 region has the DNA TGTGCCAGCAGCCAACAGGGCCGGGAGGAAGAGCAGTACTTC. The chain recombines TRBV14 with TRBJ2-7; 7 bases map to TRBD2. This CDR3 comprises 14 residues. CDR1 SGHDN and CDR2 FVKESK come from the germline V gene. J lost 7 bases, V lost 2 bases, and 8 bases had no gene match.

This clone was seen a single time. The V and J genes are TRBV27 and TRBJ2-7; 7 bases match TRBD1. V shed 3 bases and J 6 bases; nucleotides not matched to a gene: 8. From germline, CDR1 is MNHEY and CDR2 SMNVEV (reference sequence). The CDR3 totals 14 residues. The CDR3 region is CASSLNRGTGEQYF. CDR3 coding DNA: TGTGCCAGCAGTTTGAACAGGGGAACGGGCGAGCAGTACTTC.